Listed below are T cell receptor beta chains from one sample, sequenced in a study of technical replicates of blood from a few donors. Profiling relied on immunoSEQ multiplex PCR, and the TCRdb table lists in-frame clones only, not all of them. The sample includes 9,500 to 15,000 clones, roughly 95% of them seen just once. Sequenced input: PBMCs. These receptors originate from a human donor in good health. Each CDR3 is given with its conserved first and last residue.

j_call	v_call	cdr3_aa
TRBJ2-7	TRBV7-9	CASRIAGTYEQYF
TRBJ2-7	TRBV7-9	CATQLSGGGDYEQYF
TRBJ2-1	TRBV5-1	CAGRPGQGGDEQFF
TRBJ2-7	TRBV5-1	CASSLGRDRLNYEQYF
TRBJ1-4	TRBV6-1	CASSASGTGGEWGEKLFF
TRBJ1-5	TRBV1	CTSSQEENRLPSRVPNQPQHF
TRBJ2-7	TRBV6-1	CASSRDMGPYEQYF
TRBJ2-1	TRBV28	CASSSVGGRNYNEQFF
TRBJ2-1	TRBV6-4	CASSGAGESNEQFF
TRBJ2-7	TRBV25-1	CASIPASGASYEQYF
TRBJ1-1	TRBV27	CASSYDRNTEAFF
TRBJ2-5	TRBV18	CASSPSGRETQYF
TRBJ1-5	TRBV7-2	CASSLVGSQPQHF
TRBJ1-2	TRBV19	CASSAGVIFGYTF
TRBJ2-3	TRBV11-2	CASSFSDTQYF
TRBJ2-1	TRBV6-1	CASGRALSYNEQFF